This TCR beta chain stems from a study of blood T cell repertoires in COVID-19 (dated by TCRdb to the early 2020s). Regarding the research as a whole: The collaborator samples originated in the United States, Italy and Spain and spanned the acute and convalescent phases of COVID-19. The material from the prospective study consisted of cDNA or gDNA derived from T cells, B-cell-depleted T cells, or PBMCs. The dataset comprised deeply sampled blood TCRbeta repertoires from subjects exposed to, actively infected with, or recovered from COVID-19. A freely available public database, intended as a resource for researchers studying the immune response to SARS-CoV-2, is where the repertoires were released. Samples were obtained from the ongoing ImmuneRACE study (first 160 participants) and from 1,000 to 1,500 subjects provided by 6 global collaborators. The sample metadata nearly always contained a de-identified subject ID, COVID-19 status, age in years and sex. Where available, HLA class I and class II types were taken from metadata supplied by the sample provider and were not determined by assay-based typing.

Trimming accounts for 7 bases at V and 1 base at J, while the number of junction bases matched to no gene is 3. Sequences SQVTM (CDR1) and ANQGSEA (CDR2) are obtained from the germline V gene. The CDR3 has 14 amino acids, counting the end cysteine and phenylalanine. The entry retains the CDR3 DNA only, 42 bases that are in frame from base 1. TCRbeta CDR3 regions were amplified from genomic DNA by means of the immunoSEQ Assay, a bias-controlled multiplex PCR. In the authors' own workflow: The number of nucleated cells in each sample was estimated from the amplification of reference gene primers within the assay. To quantify the absolute abundance of each unique TCRbeta CDR3 rearrangement, sequence reads were collapsed and filtered. For each sample, productive Simpson clonality was calculated as the square root of Simpson's diversity index across productive rearrangements. In TCRdb, the immuneACCESS table is reduced to in-frame sequences with V and J assigned. These tables do not hold every clone; where another copy was compared, an unresolved V gene accounts for under half, and the others remain unexplained. That table gives V, J and clone size, and the DNA gave D and trimming. The sample records 250,000 to 350,000 clones, 90% of which are singletons. The ten largest account for roughly 2.9% of the sample.

For this clone: The antigen it recognizes is unknown. Base qualities are missing; no much larger clone stands one base away.

One collaborating source in Seattle enrolled patients while the patients were actively infected and followed the patients over time throughout the course of disease. The collaborating institutions used their own protocols to collect whole blood in K2EDTA tubes. For TCRbeta analysis, collaborators shipped samples in one of three forms: frozen whole blood, isolated PBMCs, or DNA extracted from either of those sample types. Summary of the overall study and its limitations: The quantity of clinical and demographic metadata differed by source and by participant and was supplied without curation.

The V and J genes are TRBV29-1 and TRBJ2-1; 11 of the junction bases match TRBD2. Sequenced material: peripheral blood. This sequence was found in a woman aged 25 to 39 with COVID-19, enrolled during active disease. The CDR3 reads as follows: CSARLAGSYNEQFF. The sequenced DNA: TGCAGCGCCAGACTAGCGGGATCCTACAATGAGCAGTTCTTC.